This TCR beta chain derives from a study of regulatory T cells in long-lasting Graves disease (dated by TCRdb to the early 2020s). Some background on the complete study: Persistent Graves' disease was defined as antithyroid drug treatment for over 5 years with persistently positive TSH receptor autoantibodies. Persistent Graves' disease patients were compared with newly diagnosed Graves' disease patients by peripheral blood TCR sequencing and RNA sequencing. A total of 33 samples underwent TCR sequencing: about 13 from persistent and 20 from newly diagnosed Graves' disease patients. The study was registered as a clinical trial and conducted in China. In the clinical cohort, patients with persistent Graves' disease had used antithyroid drugs for an average of about 10.3 years. The investigation overall reported the following: Because the primary lesion, thyroid tissue, could not be accessed, the study looked at peripheral blood alone. Lower TCR Shannon entropy and fewer highly expanded clones were observed in persistent Graves' disease patients than in newly diagnosed patients, which suggested clonal expansion. Patients with persistent disease shared more public clonotypes (approximately 2,500) than newly diagnosed patients did (approximately 990). Only the TCR beta chain was sequenced and analyzed. Persistent disease showed preferential use of TRBV28, TRBJ1-2 and TRBJ2-5, whereas newly diagnosed disease favored TRBV20-1 and TRBJ2-1. The authors acknowledged the small sample size as a limitation that may reduce accuracy.

In the paper's terms, the time point label means: persistent/refractory GD, antithyroid drugs over 5 years with positive TRAb. RNA was extracted from PBMCs in TRIzol for both TCR sequencing and RNA sequencing. The diagnosis of Graves' disease was made according to American Thyroid Association guidelines. Patients were recruited from an endocrinology department in Xi'an, China. From each patient, 8 to 10 milliliters of peripheral blood was collected into an EDTA anticoagulant tube. Ficoll Paque Plus density gradient separation was used to isolate PBMCs, and no further T cell sorting was performed. RNA quality was checked with an Agilent 2100 Bioanalyzer and agarose gel, and concentration with a NanoDrop 2000. As regards this clonotype: Its antigen has not been determined. Base quality data are lacking; no much larger clone is found one base away.

The library was made by multiplex PCR. Sequencing took place on an Illumina HiSeq 4000. TCR beta libraries were built with iRepertoire HTBI primers and Arm-PCR amplification of CDR3 regions. Gel purification was performed on PCR products prior to sequencing. From the authors' description of their analysis: Gene usage analysis of CDR3 amino acid clonotypes used the approximately 62 TRBV and about 15 TRBJ segments found across samples. COPE and FqMerger were used to merge filtered high-quality paired reads into contigs. BLAST was used to align contigs to IMGT TRBV, TRBD and TRBJ reference genes, and CDR3 was defined according to IMGT. Highly expanded clones were defined as clonotypes with a frequency above 0.1%. Shannon entropy served as the measure of repertoire diversity, while the Gini coefficient captured V-J evenness. A clonotype found in more than one individual was treated as public. TCRdb reworked the public reads: Q25 trimming with fastp, MiXCR clone assembly, productive beta chains retained. Every entry covers one CDR3 protein and lists the most common genes and DNA from its rows. The V and J calls here are based on TCRdb, not the publication. In all, the sample holds around 450,000 distinct CDR3 sequences, and 20% to 25% of those were seen once. In total, the top ten clones hold around 7% of the sample.

Trimming removed 0 bases from V and 5 bases from J, leaving 22 bases between the germline ends. The CDR3 runs 17 amino acids, cysteine and phenylalanine included. Kept here is only the CDR3 DNA, which spans 51 bases and is read in frame from base 1. CDR1 and CDR2 (DFQATT, SNEGSKA) derive from the germline V gene (reference sequence). The chain is encoded by TRBV20-1 joined to TRBJ2-5, with no confident D gene call. Sequenced material: peripheral blood mononuclear cells (PBMCs), taken when the disease was refractory, from a patient treated with antithyroid drugs. The TCR comes from a female donor with Graves disease. This receptor carries the CDR3 CSARDVRNSGKEETQYF. The DNA sequence is given as TGCAGTGCTAGAGATGTCCGGAACTCGGGCAAAGAGGAGACCCAGTACTTC.